The 2 T cell receptor beta chains below all came from one sample that was sequenced in a study of T cells in Graves' hyperthyroidism and ophthalmopathy. RNA transcripts served as the template for amplifying TCR beta CDR3 regions. During a first-round RT-PCR of the TCR CDR3, the HTBI primer set was used. From the multiplex PCR reads, TCRdb called clonotypes with MiXCR, one entry per CDR3 protein. The table includes about 740,000 distinct CDR3 sequences, about 14% detected once. The sequenced sample consisted of blood. The receptor set was obtained from a woman aged 18-35 years with Graves' hyperthyroidism.

This clonotype was picked up many times. The chain carries TRBV11-2 and TRBJ2-5; the D is unclear. The CDR3 is 14 residues long. Trimming shortened V by 5 bases and J by 1 base, and 11 bases separated the two germline ends. Germline CDR1 SGHAT, CDR2 FQNNGV. The CDR3 loop reads CASSRHRAQETQYF. CDR3 bases: TGTGCCAGCAGCCGCCACCGGGCCCAAGAGACCCAGTACTTC.

This clonotype was counted at least ten times. The chain carries TRBV18 and TRBJ2-6; possible D gene TRBD1, 5 bases. Germline loops: CDR1 KGHSH, CDR2 LQKENI. The ends were cut back, 3 bases at V and 0 bases at J, with 6 bases in the middle. The CDR3 spans 15 residues. CDR3 coding DNA: TGTGCCAGCTCACCCAGGGACTCTGGGGCCAACGTCCTGACTTTC. Translation gives CASSPRDSGANVLTF.